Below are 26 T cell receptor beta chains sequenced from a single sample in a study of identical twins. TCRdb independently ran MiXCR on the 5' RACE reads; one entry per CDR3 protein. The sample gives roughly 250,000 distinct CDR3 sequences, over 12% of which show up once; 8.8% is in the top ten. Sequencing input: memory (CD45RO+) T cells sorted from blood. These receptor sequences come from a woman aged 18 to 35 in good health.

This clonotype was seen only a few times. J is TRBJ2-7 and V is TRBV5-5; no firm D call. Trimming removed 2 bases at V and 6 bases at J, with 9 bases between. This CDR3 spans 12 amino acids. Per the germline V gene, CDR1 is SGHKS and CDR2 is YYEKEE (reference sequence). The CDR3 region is CASSLQRSEQYF. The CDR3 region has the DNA TGTGCCAGCAGCTTACAGCGTTCCGAGCAGTACTTC.

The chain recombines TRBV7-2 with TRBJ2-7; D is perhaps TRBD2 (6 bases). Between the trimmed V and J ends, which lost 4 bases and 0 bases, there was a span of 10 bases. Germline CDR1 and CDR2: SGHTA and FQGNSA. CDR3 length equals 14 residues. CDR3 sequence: CASSSRRDSYEQYF. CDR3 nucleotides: TGTGCCAGCAGCTCGCGGCGGGACTCCTACGAGCAGTACTTC.

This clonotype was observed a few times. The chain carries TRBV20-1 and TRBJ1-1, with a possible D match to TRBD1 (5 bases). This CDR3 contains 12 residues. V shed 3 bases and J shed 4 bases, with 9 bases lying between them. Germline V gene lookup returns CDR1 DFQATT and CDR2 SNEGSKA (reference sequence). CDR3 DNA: TGCAGTGCTAGGGGGCGAAGCACTGAAGCTTTCTTT. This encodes CSARGRSTEAFF.

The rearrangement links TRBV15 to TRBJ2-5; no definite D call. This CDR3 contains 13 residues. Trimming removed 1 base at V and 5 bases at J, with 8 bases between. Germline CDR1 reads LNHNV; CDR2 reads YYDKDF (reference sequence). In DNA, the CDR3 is TGTGCCACCAGCAGAGTGGCGGAGGAGACCCAGTACTTC. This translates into CATSRVAEETQYF.

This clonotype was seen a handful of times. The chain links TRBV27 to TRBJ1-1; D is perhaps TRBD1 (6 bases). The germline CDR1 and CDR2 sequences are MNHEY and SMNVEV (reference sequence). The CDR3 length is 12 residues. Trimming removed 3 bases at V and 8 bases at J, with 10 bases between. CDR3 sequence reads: CASSFGGREAFF. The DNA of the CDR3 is TGTGCCAGCAGTTTTGGGGGCCGCGAAGCTTTCTTT.

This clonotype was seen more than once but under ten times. CDR3 nucleotide sequence: TGTGCCAGCAGTTTCCGGGGAACCTACGAGCAGTACTTC. Residues: CASSFRGTYEQYF. The V and J genes are TRBV27 and TRBJ2-7; tentative D call: TRBD2 (5 bases). V was cut by 3 bases and J by 2 bases, with 8 bases left in between. Germline assignment: CDR1 MNHEY and CDR2 SMNVEV (reference sequence). The CDR3 covers 13 residues.

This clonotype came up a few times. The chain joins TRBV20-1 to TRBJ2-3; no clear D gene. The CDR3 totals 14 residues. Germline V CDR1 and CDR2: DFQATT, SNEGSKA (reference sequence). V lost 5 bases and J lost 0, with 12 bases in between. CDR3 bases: TGCAGTGCTGATGGCCGAGCAAGCACAGATACGCAGTATTTT. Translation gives CSADGRASTDTQYF.

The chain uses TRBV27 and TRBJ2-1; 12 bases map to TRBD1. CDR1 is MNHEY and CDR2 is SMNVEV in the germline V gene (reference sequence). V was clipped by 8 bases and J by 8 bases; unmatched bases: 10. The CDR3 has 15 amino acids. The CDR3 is CASSKRGQGAYEQFF. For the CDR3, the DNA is TGTGCCAGCTCAAAAAGGGGACAGGGGGCATATGAGCAGTTCTTC.

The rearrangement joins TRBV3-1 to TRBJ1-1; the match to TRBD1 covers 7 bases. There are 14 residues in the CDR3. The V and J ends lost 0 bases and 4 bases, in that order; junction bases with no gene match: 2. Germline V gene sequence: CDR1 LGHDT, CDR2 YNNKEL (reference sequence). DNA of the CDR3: TGTGCCAGCAGCCAAGAGGGACAGAGCACTGAAGCTTTCTTT. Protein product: CASSQEGQSTEAFF.

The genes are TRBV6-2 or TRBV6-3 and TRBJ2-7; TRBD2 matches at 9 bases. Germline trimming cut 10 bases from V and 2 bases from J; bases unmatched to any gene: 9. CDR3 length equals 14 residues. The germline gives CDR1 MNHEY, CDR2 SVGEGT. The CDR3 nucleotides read TGTGCCATCCGACCTAGCGGGACCACCTACGAGCAGTACTTC. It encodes CAIRPSGTTYEQYF.

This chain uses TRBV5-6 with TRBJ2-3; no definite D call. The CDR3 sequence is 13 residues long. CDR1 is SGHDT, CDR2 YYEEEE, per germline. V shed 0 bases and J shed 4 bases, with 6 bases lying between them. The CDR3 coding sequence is TGTGCCAGCAGCTTGGGAGAGCCAGATACGCAGTATTTT. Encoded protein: CASSLGEPDTQYF. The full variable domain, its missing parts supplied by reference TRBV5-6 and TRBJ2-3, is DAGVTQSPTHLIKTRGQQVTLRCSPKSGHDTVSWYQQALGQGPQFIFQYYEEEERQRGNFPDRFSGHQFPNYSSELNVNALLLGDSALYLCASSLGEPDTQYFGPGTRLTVL.

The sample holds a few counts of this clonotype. The CDR3 region has the DNA TGTGCCAGCAGCCTTGACACGATTCCCTACAATGAGCAGTTCTTC. Its protein product is CASSLDTIPYNEQFF. The chain couples TRBV4-2 to TRBJ2-1, with no clear D. The V and J ends lost 4 bases and 2 bases respectively, with 12 bases between them. Per germline, CDR1 LGHNA and CDR2 YNFKEQ. CDR3 size: 15 residues.

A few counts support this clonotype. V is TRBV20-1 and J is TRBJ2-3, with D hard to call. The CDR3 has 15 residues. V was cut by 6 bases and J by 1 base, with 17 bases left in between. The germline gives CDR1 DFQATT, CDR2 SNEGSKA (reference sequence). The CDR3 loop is CSAMNGRKGTDTQYF. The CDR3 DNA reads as TGCAGTGCCATGAATGGGCGAAAGGGCACAGATACGCAGTATTTT.

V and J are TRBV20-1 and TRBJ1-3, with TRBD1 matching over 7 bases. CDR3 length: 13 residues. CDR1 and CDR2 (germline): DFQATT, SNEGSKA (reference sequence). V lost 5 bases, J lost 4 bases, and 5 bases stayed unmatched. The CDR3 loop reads CSASGQVGNTIYF. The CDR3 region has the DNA TGCAGTGCTTCCGGACAGGTCGGAAACACCATATATTTT.

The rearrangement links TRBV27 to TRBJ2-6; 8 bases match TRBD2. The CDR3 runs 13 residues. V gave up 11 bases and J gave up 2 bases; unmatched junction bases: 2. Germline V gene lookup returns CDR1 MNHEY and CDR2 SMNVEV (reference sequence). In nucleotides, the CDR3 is TGTGCCGCCGGGGGGGCTGGGGCCAACGTCCTGACTTTC. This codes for CAAGGAGANVLTF.

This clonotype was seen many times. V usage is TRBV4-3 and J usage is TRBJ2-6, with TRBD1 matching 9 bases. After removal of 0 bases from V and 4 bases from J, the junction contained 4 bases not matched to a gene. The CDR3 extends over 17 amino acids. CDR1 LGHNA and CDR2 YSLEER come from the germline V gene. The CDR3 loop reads CASSQEGQGTGANVLTF. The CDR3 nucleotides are TGCGCCAGCAGCCAAGAGGGACAGGGAACCGGGGCCAACGTCCTGACTTTC.

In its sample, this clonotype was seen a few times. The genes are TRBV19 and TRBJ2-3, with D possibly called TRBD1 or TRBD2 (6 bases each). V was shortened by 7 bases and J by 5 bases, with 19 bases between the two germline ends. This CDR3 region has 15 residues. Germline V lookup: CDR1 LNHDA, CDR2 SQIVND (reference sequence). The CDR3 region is CASTQGRGMGDTQYF. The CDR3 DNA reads TGTGCCAGTACCCAGGGGCGCGGGATGGGAGATACGCAGTATTTT.

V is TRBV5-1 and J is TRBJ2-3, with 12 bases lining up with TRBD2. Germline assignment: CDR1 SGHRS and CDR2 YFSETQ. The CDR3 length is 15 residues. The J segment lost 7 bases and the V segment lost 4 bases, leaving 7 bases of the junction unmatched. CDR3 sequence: CASSLGLAGINTQYF. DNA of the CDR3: TGCGCCAGCAGCCTAGGACTAGCGGGGATTAATACGCAGTATTTT.

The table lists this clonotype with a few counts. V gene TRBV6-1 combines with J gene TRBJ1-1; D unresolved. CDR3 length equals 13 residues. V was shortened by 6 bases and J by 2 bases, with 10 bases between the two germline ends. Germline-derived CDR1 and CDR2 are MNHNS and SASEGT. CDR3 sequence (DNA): TGTGCCAGCAGCCCGGGGATAAACACTGAAGCTTTCTTT. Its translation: CASSPGINTEAFF.

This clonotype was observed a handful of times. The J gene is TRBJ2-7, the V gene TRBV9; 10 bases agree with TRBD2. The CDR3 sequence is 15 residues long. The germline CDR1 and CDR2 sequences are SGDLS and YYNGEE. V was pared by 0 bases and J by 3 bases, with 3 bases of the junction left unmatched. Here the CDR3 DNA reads TGTGCCAGCAGCGTAGCGTCTAGCGGGGGCTACGAGCAGTACTTC. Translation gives CASSVASSGGYEQYF.

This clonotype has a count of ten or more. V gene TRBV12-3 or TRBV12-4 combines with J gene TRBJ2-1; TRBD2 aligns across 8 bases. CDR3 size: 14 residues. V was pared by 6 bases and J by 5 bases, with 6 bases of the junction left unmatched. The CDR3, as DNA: TGTGCCAGCAGCGATCGGACTAGCAACAATGAGCAGTTCTTC. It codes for CASSDRTSNNEQFF.

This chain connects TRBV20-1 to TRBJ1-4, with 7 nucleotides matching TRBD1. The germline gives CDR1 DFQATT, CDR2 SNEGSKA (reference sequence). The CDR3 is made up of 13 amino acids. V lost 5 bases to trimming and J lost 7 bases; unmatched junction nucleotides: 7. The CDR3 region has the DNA TGCAGTGCTCGACAGGGATTAGGTGAAAAACTGTTTTTT. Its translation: CSARQGLGEKLFF.

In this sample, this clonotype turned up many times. The CDR3 sequence is CASIRPGTHTEAFF. CDR3 DNA: TGTGCCAGCATCCGACCCGGTACGCACACTGAAGCTTTCTTT. The V and J genes are TRBV6-2 or TRBV6-3 and TRBJ1-1; D unclear. The germline V gene has CDR1 MNHEY and CDR2 SVGEGT. Trimming removed 7 bases at V and 3 bases at J, with 15 bases between. The CDR3 has 14 amino acids.

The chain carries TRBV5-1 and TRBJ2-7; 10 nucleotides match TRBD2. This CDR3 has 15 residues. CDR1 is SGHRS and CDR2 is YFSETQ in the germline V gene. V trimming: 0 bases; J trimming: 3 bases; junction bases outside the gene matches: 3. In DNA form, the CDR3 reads TGCGCCAGCAGCTTGGTACCTAGCGGGAGCTACGAGCAGTACTTC. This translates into CASSLVPSGSYEQYF.

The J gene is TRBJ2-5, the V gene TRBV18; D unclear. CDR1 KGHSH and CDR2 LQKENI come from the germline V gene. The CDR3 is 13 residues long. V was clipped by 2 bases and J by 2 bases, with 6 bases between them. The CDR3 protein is CASSPNYQETQYF. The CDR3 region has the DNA TGTGCCAGCTCACCAAACTATCAAGAGACCCAGTACTTC.

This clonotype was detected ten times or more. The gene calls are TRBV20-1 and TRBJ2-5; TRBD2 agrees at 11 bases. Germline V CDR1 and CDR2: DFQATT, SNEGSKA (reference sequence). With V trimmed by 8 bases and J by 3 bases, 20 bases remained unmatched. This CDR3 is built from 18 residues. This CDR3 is CSTKLPTSGIGSEETQYF. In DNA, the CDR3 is TGCAGTACGAAACTACCGACTAGCGGGATAGGTTCGGAAGAGACCCAGTACTTC.